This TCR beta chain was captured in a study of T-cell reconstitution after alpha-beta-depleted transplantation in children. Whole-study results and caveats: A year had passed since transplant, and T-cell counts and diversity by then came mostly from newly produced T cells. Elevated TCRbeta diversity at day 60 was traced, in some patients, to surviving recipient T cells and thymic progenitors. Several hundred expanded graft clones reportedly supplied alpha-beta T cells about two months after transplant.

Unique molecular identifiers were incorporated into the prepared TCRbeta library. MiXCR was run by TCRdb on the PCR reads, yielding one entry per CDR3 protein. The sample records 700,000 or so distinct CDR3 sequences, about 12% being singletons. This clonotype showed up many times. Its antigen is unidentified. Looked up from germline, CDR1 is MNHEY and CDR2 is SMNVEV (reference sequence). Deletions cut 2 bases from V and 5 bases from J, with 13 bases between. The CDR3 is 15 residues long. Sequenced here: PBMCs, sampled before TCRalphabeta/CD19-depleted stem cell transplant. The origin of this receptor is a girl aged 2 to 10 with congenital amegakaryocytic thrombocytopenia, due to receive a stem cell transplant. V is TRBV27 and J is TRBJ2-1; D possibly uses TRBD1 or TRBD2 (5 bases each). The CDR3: CASSLDVRGDNEQFF. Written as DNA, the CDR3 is TGTGCCAGCAGTTTAGATGTAAGGGGAGACAATGAGCAGTTCTTC.